The 20 T cell receptor beta chains in this list originate from one sample, sequenced in a study of T cells after yellow fever vaccination (dated by TCRdb to between 2018 and 2021). Preparation of the library involved 5' RACE. TCRdb lists the instrument as Illumina HiSeq 2500. The public reads were run again by TCRdb, first through fastp at Q25 and then through MiXCR, and only productive beta chains were kept. Each CDR3 protein gets just one entry, which takes the most common genes and DNA from the rows behind it. The sample includes under 50,000 distinct CDR3 sequences, with approximately 6.3% observed a single time. The ten largest clones represent more than 9% of the sample. Taken with the paper, the label for treatment or condition translates to: live attenuated yellow fever vaccine strain. Here the sequenced sample was PBMCs, either bulk or a sorted T-cell subset (CD4+, CD8+, memory, or dextramer-sorted; not recorded which), taken 45 days after the yellow fever booster vaccination. Receptors were obtained from a man aged 30 to 45 who received the YFV17D yellow fever vaccine.

In this sample, this clonotype turned up a few times. The chain recombines TRBV12-3 or TRBV12-4 with TRBJ1-2, with D maybe TRBD1 (5 bases). The CDR3 consists of 16 residues. V was clipped by 6 bases and J by 4 bases, with 21 bases between them. CDR3 nucleotides: TGTGCCAGCAGCCGGGACGGAAGAAGCATCGGCTATGGCTACACCTTC. As protein: CASSRDGRSIGYGYTF.

This clonotype was counted ten times or more. This chain links TRBV5-6 with TRBJ2-3; D is perhaps TRBD1 or TRBD2 (6 bases each). Trimming left V 4 bases short and J 2 bases short, with 11 bases between. CDR3 length: 14 amino acids. CDR1 and CDR2 (germline): SGHDT, YYEEEE. CDR3 sequence (DNA): TGTGCCAGCAGCAGGGGGGAGGCCACAGATACGCAGTATTTT. Encoded protein: CASSRGEATDTQYF. The entire variable domain, with the rest obtained from reference TRBV5-6 and TRBJ2-3, is as follows: DAGVTQSPTHLIKTRGQQVTLRCSPKSGHDTVSWYQQALGQGPQFIFQYYEEEERQRGNFPDRFSGHQFPNYSSELNVNALLLGDSALYLCASSRGEATDTQYFGPGTRLTVL.

This clonotype was counted at least ten times. The V and J genes are TRBV11-2 and TRBJ2-1, with D perhaps TRBD2 (5 bases). Germline V gene sequence: CDR1 SGHAT, CDR2 FQNNGV. V was trimmed by 1 base and J by 2 bases, leaving 6 bases between them. The CDR3 contains 14 residues. The CDR3 region is CASSLGTAYNEQFF. Written as DNA, the CDR3 is TGTGCCAGCAGCTTAGGGACTGCCTACAATGAGCAGTTCTTC.

The DNA of the CDR3 is TGTGCCAGCAGTCTACGATGGACAGGGGAGACCCAGTACTTC. The encoded protein is CASSLRWTGETQYF. The chain combines TRBV6-5 with TRBJ2-5, with TRBD1 matching over 8 bases. The J segment lost 5 bases and the V segment lost 5 bases, leaving 7 bases of the junction unmatched. The CDR3 is 14 amino acids. Germline CDR1 reads MNHEY; CDR2 reads SVGAGI.

V gene TRBV2 combines with J gene TRBJ2-2, with TRBD2 identical over 8 bases. The CDR3 covers 18 residues. Germline V gene data show CDR1 as SNHLY and CDR2 as FYNNEI. The CDR3 region is CTFSPQVGAGVRNGELFF. The CDR3 DNA reads as TGTACCTTCAGTCCCCAAGTCGGAGCGGGAGTGAGGAACGGGGAGCTGTTTTTT.

There are many counts of this clonotype. The CDR3 DNA reads as TGCGCCAGCAGCCAAGAGGGATACTCGAACACTGAAGCTTTCTTT. Translating gives CASSQEGYSNTEAFF. The chain links TRBV4-3 to TRBJ1-1, with D unresolved. Germline lookup yields CDR1 LGHNA and CDR2 YSLEER. The ends were cut back, 0 bases at V and 1 base at J, with 9 bases in the middle. This CDR3 comprises 15 residues.

This clonotype has ten or more counts. The V call is TRBV20-1, the J call TRBJ2-3, with TRBD1 matching 10 bases. CDR3 length: 18 amino acids. Losses at the gene ends were 6 bases for V and 6 bases for J; bases not matched to a gene: 21. CDR1 and CDR2 from the germline V gene are DFQATT and SNEGSKA (reference sequence). CDR3: CSAVPGQGLAGVLDTQYF. The DNA for the CDR3 is TGCAGTGCCGTCCCGGGACAGGGGCTCGCGGGGGTTTTGGATACGCAGTATTTT.

Ten or more counts support this clonotype. V usage is TRBV4-1 and J usage is TRBJ1-1; D possibly corresponds to TRBD1 (5 bases). The V gene's germline CDR1 is MGHRA and CDR2 YSYEKL. The CDR3 loop spans 17 amino acids. V gave up 2 bases and J gave up 0 bases, with 16 bases separating them. The CDR3, as DNA: TGCGCCAGCAGCCAAAAAGGGGCCAGCCACATGAACACTGAAGCTTTCTTT. Protein sequence: CASSQKGASHMNTEAFF.

In its sample, this clonotype was seen many times. The gene calls are TRBV24-1 and TRBJ2-5, with D maybe TRBD1 (6 bases). The CDR3 has 13 amino acids. Germline loops: CDR1 KGHDR, CDR2 SFDVKD. V lost 9 bases and J 5 bases, leaving 15 bases between the germline ends. CDR3 DNA: TGTGCCACCGGCCAAGGGGGTGGGGAGACCCAGTACTTC. As protein: CATGQGGGETQYF.

This clonotype was seen a few times. The chain carries TRBV6-5 and TRBJ2-5, with 9 bases that match TRBD2. Germline loops: CDR1 MNHEY, CDR2 SVGAGI. The CDR3 has 16 residues. The trim removed 4 bases at V and 5 bases at J, leaving 11 bases unmatched. DNA of the CDR3: TGTGCCAGCAGTTCCAGTTCTGCGGGAGGGGTGGAGACCCAGTACTTC. This encodes CASSSSSAGGVETQYF.

The genes are TRBV20-1 and TRBJ2-1, with 7 bases aligning to TRBD2. Trimming took 3 bases from V and 4 from J; bases not matched to a gene: 18. Germline V gene sequence: CDR1 DFQATT, CDR2 SNEGSKA (reference sequence). This CDR3 is 18 amino acids long. DNA for the CDR3: TGCAGTGCTAGCGCCATAGGGCAGGCTAGCGGACTATACAATGAGCAGTTCTTC. Its protein is CSASAIGQASGLYNEQFF.

This clonotype was found many times. Here the CDR3 DNA reads TGCAGCGTTGCCCAGGGTTCTGGCAATCAGCCCCAGCATTTT. Protein product: CSVAQGSGNQPQHF. The J gene is TRBJ1-5, the V gene TRBV29-1; D possibly corresponds to TRBD1 (5 bases). Per germline, CDR1 SQVTM and CDR2 ANQGSEA. The V and J ends lost 4 bases and 2 bases respectively, with 12 bases between them. There are 14 residues in the CDR3.

This clonotype was seen at least ten times. The V and J genes are TRBV20-1 and TRBJ2-1, with 13 bases fitting TRBD2. V gave up 6 bases and J gave up 7 bases; unmatched junction bases: 9. The CDR3 is 15 amino acids. Germline CDR1 reads DFQATT; CDR2 reads SNEGSKA (reference sequence). The CDR3 DNA reads TGCAGTGCAGCCGGGACTAGCGGGATAACAAATGAGCAGTTCTTC. Its protein product is CSAAGTSGITNEQFF.

This clonotype occurred many times. CDR3 nucleotides: TGTGCCAGCAGTTTAGATAGTCTAGCGGGAGGAGATACGCAGTATTTT. Translating gives CASSLDSLAGGDTQYF. The chain joins TRBV6-5 to TRBJ2-3, with 11 nucleotides matching TRBD2. Germline V gives CDR1 MNHEY, CDR2 SVGAGI. J lost 5 bases, V lost 4 bases, and 8 bases had no gene match. The CDR3 runs 16 residues.

The V call is TRBV20-1, the J call TRBJ2-1; perhaps D is TRBD1 or TRBD2 (6 bases each). Germline V gene data show CDR1 as DFQATT and CDR2 as SNEGSKA (reference sequence). Trimming took off 1 base at V and 3 bases at J, with 16 bases between the two ends. The CDR3 loop spans 16 amino acids. CDR3 sequence reads: CSARARQGRNYNEQFF. The CDR3 DNA reads TGCAGTGCTAGAGCCCGCCAGGGGAGGAACTACAATGAGCAGTTCTTC.

This clonotype was detected many times. The V gene is TRBV5-5, the J gene TRBJ1-3; no clear D gene. Germline loops: CDR1 SGHKS, CDR2 YYEKEE (reference sequence). This CDR3 comprises 15 residues. Trimming stripped 4 bases from V and 0 bases from J, with 11 bases between. CDR3 loop: CASSPWGNSGNTIYF. The CDR3 DNA follows: TGTGCCAGCAGCCCGTGGGGAAACTCTGGAAACACCATATATTTT.

Regarding this clonotype: This may arise from a read error, as a much more abundant clone is one base away. The chain uses TRBV5-1 and TRBJ2-2; D is possibly TRBD1 or TRBD2 (5 bases each). V was clipped by 1 base and J by 0 bases, with 16 bases between them. This CDR3 region has 18 residues. Germline V gene sequence: CDR1 SGHRS, CDR2 YFSETQ. DNA of the CDR3: TGCGCCAGCAGCTTGCTGTGGATGGGACCGACGAACACCGGGGAGCTGTTTTTT. It yields the protein CASSLLWMGPTNTGELFF.

This clonotype has a count of ten or more. The chain couples TRBV29-1 to TRBJ2-7, with 13 bases identical to TRBD2. CDR3 size: 13 residues. The junction had 3 bases not matched to a gene; V was cut back by 7 bases and J by 3 bases. The V gene's germline CDR1 is SQVTM and CDR2 ANQGSEA. The CDR3 loop is CSAGTSGIYEQYF. CDR3 nucleotide sequence: TGCAGCGCCGGGACTAGCGGGATCTACGAGCAGTACTTC.

V and J are TRBV9 and TRBJ2-1; D unclear. The CDR3 covers 16 residues. V lost 0 bases to trimming and J lost 4 bases, with 14 bases between them. Germline CDR1 and CDR2: SGDLS and YYNGEE. CDR3: CASSVGPRVEYNEQFF. CDR3 bases: TGTGCCAGCAGCGTAGGCCCCCGCGTCGAATACAATGAGCAGTTCTTC.

Relative to its sample, this clonotype is medium-sized. V usage is TRBV5-1 and J usage is TRBJ2-2, with D possibly matching TRBD1 (6 bases). This CDR3 has 15 amino acids. Trimming cost V 4 bases and J 3 bases, with 13 bases left between them. CDR1 is SGHRS, CDR2 YFSETQ, per germline. Here the CDR3 reads CASSPRTVDTGELFF. For the CDR3, the DNA is TGCGCCAGCAGCCCTCGGACAGTTGACACCGGGGAGCTGTTTTTT.